The present entry profiles one T cell receptor beta chain with its context. The data were taken from a study of blood T cell repertoires in COVID-19. Overall study: In each case, the material was cDNA or gDNA derived from T cells, B-cell-depleted T cells, or PBMCs.

In the original processing: Amplifying reference gene primers gave estimates of nucleated cell counts. Assay: immunoSEQ multiplex PCR; the TCRdb copy retains only in-frame clones and omits some. Clone size and V and J calls were adopted from that table, with D and trimming inferred from the DNA. The sample contains about 200,000 clones, 86% of which appear only once. Germline lookup yields CDR1 SGHRS and CDR2 YFSETQ. The junction had 7 bases not matched to a gene; V was cut back by 3 bases and J by 3 bases. This CDR3 has 15 amino acids. The sequencing sample was made of peripheral blood. This chain uses TRBV5-1 with TRBJ2-7; 9 nucleotides match TRBD1. The clonotype was recovered from a man aged 25 to 40 who had recovered from COVID-19. The CDR3 is CASSSTGGSHYEQYF. CDR3 nucleotide sequence: TGCGCCAGCAGCTCCACAGGGGGCTCTCACTACGAGCAGTACTTC.